The next 16 T cell receptor beta chains were all read from a single sample in a study of blood T cell repertoires in COVID-19. Repertoires were generated with immunoSEQ multiplex PCR, while TCRdb's copy carries only in-frame clones and drops some. The sample contains under 250,000 clones, roughly 85% of which appear only once. The material sequenced was peripheral blood. The receptors here all came from a woman between 65 and 79 years old with active or convalescent COVID-19.

The gene calls are TRBV7-9 and TRBJ1-4; no reliable D call. The germline V gene encodes CDR1 SEHNR and CDR2 FQNEAQ (reference sequence). The CDR3 is 14 residues long. V lost 5 bases and J 5 bases, leaving 12 bases between the germline ends. CDR3 sequence: CASSPYGGNEKLFF. CDR3 sequence (DNA): TGTGCCAGCAGCCCCTACGGAGGGAATGAAAAACTGTTTTTT.

The rearrangement joins TRBV3-1 (or the pseudogene TRBV3-2) to TRBJ1-1, with D possibly being TRBD1 (5 bases). Trimming pared 1 base from V and 3 bases from J, leaving 12 bases between. This CDR3 is 15 amino acids long. The germline gives CDR1 LGHDT, CDR2 YNNKEL (reference sequence). CDR3: CASSQGAGGYTEAFF. The CDR3 DNA reads as TGTGCCAGCAGCCAAGGGGCCGGGGGTTACACTGAAGCTTTCTTT.

The genes are TRBV6-5 and TRBJ1-2; 7 positions match TRBD1. After removal of 2 bases from V and 4 bases from J, the junction contained 4 bases not matched to a gene. The V gene's germline CDR1 is MNHEY and CDR2 SVGAGI. The CDR3 is made up of 14 amino acids. Here the CDR3 reads CASSYGGQPYGYTF. The CDR3 DNA reads as TGTGCCAGCAGTTACGGGGGACAGCCCTATGGCTACACCTTC.

The gene calls are TRBV12-3 or TRBV12-4 and TRBJ2-7; no reliable D call. V was cut by 2 bases and J by 1 base, with 6 bases left in between. There are 13 residues in the CDR3. The CDR3 loop is CASSLSTSYEQYF. The CDR3 coding sequence is TGTGCCAGCAGTTTAAGTACTTCCTACGAGCAGTACTTC.

This sequence joins TRBV6-4 and TRBJ2-1, with 13 bases fitting TRBD2. This CDR3 has 16 amino acids. V lost 0 bases and J lost 6; bases outside the gene matches: 2. Germline CDR1 and CDR2: MRHNA and SNTAGT. CDR3 amino acids: CASSDSGTSGINEQFF. CDR3 coding DNA: TGTGCCAGCAGTGACTCTGGGACTAGCGGGATCAATGAGCAGTTCTTC.

The sample holds many counts of this clone. The chain recombines TRBV7-9 with TRBJ2-7, with TRBD2 identical over 10 bases. This CDR3 region has 16 residues. The V and J ends lost 5 bases and 3 bases, in that order; junction bases with no gene match: 10. Germline V gene sequence: CDR1 SEHNR, CDR2 FQNEAQ (reference sequence). The CDR3 loop reads CASSQQSGRALYEQYF. CDR3 in DNA: TGTGCCAGCAGCCAACAAAGCGGGAGGGCCCTCTACGAGCAGTACTTC.

In this sample, this clone turned up a few times. The chain employs TRBV5-1 and TRBJ2-1, with D possibly TRBD2 on 6 matching bases. CDR1 is SGHRS, CDR2 YFSETQ, per germline. This CDR3 region has 14 residues. V lost 2 bases and J lost 7, with 13 bases in between. The CDR3 nucleotides are TGCGCCAGCAGCTTCCGCGGGACCGAAAATGAGCAGTTCTTC. Residues: CASSFRGTENEQFF.

This clone has just a few counts. The chain carries TRBV10-2 and TRBJ2-2, with 8 bases aligning to TRBD2. CDR1 is WSHSY and CDR2 is SAAADI in the germline V gene. The CDR3 covers 17 residues. Germline trimming cut 4 bases from V and 4 bases from J; bases unmatched to any gene: 11. The CDR3 region has the DNA TGCGCCAGCAGTGGCCGGAGGGGACTAGGCGGCACCGGGGAGCTGTTTTTT. Translated: CASSGRRGLGGTGELFF.

About this clone itself: Different DNA sequences within this sample yield the same CDR3. The rearrangement uses TRBV9 and TRBJ2-1, with TRBD2 identical over 8 bases. The ends lost 4 bases at V and 6 bases at J; junction bases unmatched: 18. The CDR3 consists of 18 residues. Germline V CDR1 and CDR2: SGDLS, YYNGEE. Here the CDR3 reads CASSPRGGAGGGANEQFF. The CDR3 DNA follows: TGTGCCAGCAGCCCCCGCGGGGGCGCGGGAGGAGGGGCCAATGAGCAGTTCTTC.

The rearrangement links TRBV4-1 to TRBJ2-6; 12 bases are a match to TRBD2. Per the germline V gene, CDR1 is MGHRA and CDR2 is YSYEKL. The CDR3 consists of 18 residues. Unmatched junction bases numbered 4, after V lost 4 bases and J lost 0 bases. CDR3 sequence: CASSRGLAGNSGANVLTF. The CDR3 DNA follows: TGCGCCAGCAGCCGAGGACTAGCGGGGAACTCTGGGGCCAACGTCCTGACTTTC.

The rearrangement links TRBV6-4 to TRBJ1-4; no firm D call. The CDR3 has 13 residues. V lost 8 bases, J lost 0 bases, and 7 bases lay in between. Germline V CDR1 and CDR2: MRHNA, SNTAGT. The CDR3 reads CASPGSTNEKLFF. The CDR3 nucleotides are TGTGCCAGCCCGGGTTCAACTAATGAAAAACTGTTTTTT.

V and J are TRBV28 and TRBJ2-7, with unresolved D. The V gene's germline CDR1 is MDHEN and CDR2 SYDVKM. Trimming stripped 7 bases from V and 2 bases from J, with 12 bases between. The CDR3 covers 13 residues. Written as DNA, the CDR3 is TGTGCCAGCAATTCTGGAGCACCCTACGAGCAGTACTTC. This codes for CASNSGAPYEQYF.

The chain joins TRBV3-1 (or the pseudogene TRBV3-2) to TRBJ2-6, with 11 bases that match TRBD2. Germline V gene data show CDR1 as LGHDT and CDR2 as YNNKEL (reference sequence). The V gene end was trimmed by 2 bases and the J gene end by 0 bases; junction bases not matched to a gene: 9. The CDR3 consists of 20 residues. Here the CDR3 DNA reads TGTGCCAGCAGCCAAAGCCTAGCGGGGGGAACCCTCTCTGGGGCCAACGTCCTGACTTTC. It yields the protein CASSQSLAGGTLSGANVLTF.

This sequence joins TRBV6-6 and TRBJ1-5, with D tentatively TRBD1 (6 bases). Per the germline V gene, CDR1 is MNHNY and CDR2 is SVGAGI (reference sequence). V lost 2 bases to trimming and J lost 7 bases, with 15 bases between them. CDR3 length: 15 residues. Written as DNA, the CDR3 is TGTGCCAGCAGTTACGCTGGGGCAGGGGACCAGCCCCAGCATTTT. Amino acid sequence: CASSYAGAGDQPQHF.

This chain uses TRBV5-4 with TRBJ2-1, with a tentative D call TRBD2 (7 bases). Germline-derived CDR1 and CDR2 are SGHNT and YYREEE (reference sequence). Trimming removed 5 bases from V and 8 bases from J, with 20 bases in between. The CDR3 has 15 amino acids. As DNA, the CDR3 is TGTGCCAGCAGGCGCTCTACGGGGGGCCCCCATGAGCAGTTCTTC. It codes for CASRRSTGGPHEQFF.

This clone was detected a few times. The V call is TRBV5-1, the J call TRBJ2-1; D might be TRBD2 (6 bases). Germline V gene sequence: CDR1 SGHRS, CDR2 YFSETQ. Trimming removed 5 bases at V and 8 bases at J, with 11 bases between. CDR3 length equals 12 residues. In DNA, the CDR3 is TGCGCCAGCAGGCCTGTAGCGGATGAGCAGTTCTTC. It specifies CASRPVADEQFF. Based on the CDR3 plus reference TRBV5-1 and TRBJ2-1, the full variable domain is KAGVTQTPRYLIKTRGQQVTLSCSPISGHRSVSWYQQTPGQGLQFLFEYFSETQRNKGNFPGRFSGRQFSNSRSEMNVSTLELGDSALYLCASRPVADEQFFGPGTRLTVL.